This paragraph covers one TCR beta chain sequence. Its antigen is unknown. No clone much larger than this one lies a single base away; base qualities are absent. The germline V gene specifies ENHRY as CDR1 and SYGVKD as CDR2. V and J are trimmed by 6 bases and 3 bases, and the gene matches miss 18 bases of the junction. The CDR3 sequence holds 19 residues, the cysteine and phenylalanine included. The read is trimmed to its CDR3 DNA, 57 bases read in frame from base 1. Each collaborating institution followed its own protocols to collect whole blood in K2EDTA tubes. For TCRbeta analysis, collaborators shipped samples in one of three forms: frozen whole blood, isolated PBMCs, or DNA extracted from either of those sample types. These data originate in a study of blood T cell repertoires in COVID-19 (TCRdb year 2020). About the study as a whole: Samples from collaborators originated in the United States, Italy and Spain and spanned both the acute and convalescent phases of COVID-19. The prospective study material was composed of cDNA or gDNA derived from T cells, B-cell-depleted T cells, or PBMCs. The dataset comprised deeply sampled blood TCRbeta repertoires from subjects exposed to, actively infected with, or recovered from COVID-19. The repertoires were released in a freely available public database intended as a resource for research on the immune response to SARS-CoV-2. Samples were obtained from the ongoing ImmuneRACE study (first 160 participants) and from about 1,300 subjects provided by 6 global collaborators. Nearly every sample came with metadata listing a de-identified subject ID, COVID-19 status, age in years and sex. Where HLA class I and class II types were available, the types were taken from metadata supplied by the sample provider, not from assay-based typing.

TCRbeta CDR3 regions were amplified from genomic DNA by means of the immunoSEQ Assay, a bias-controlled multiplex PCR. In the source study's methods: The number of nucleated cells in each sample was estimated from the amplification of reference gene primers within the assay. To quantify the absolute abundance of each unique TCRbeta CDR3 rearrangement, sequence reads were collapsed and filtered. Productive Simpson clonality was computed per sample as the square root of Simpson's diversity index over productive rearrangements. TCRdb's version of the immuneACCESS table is confined to in-frame rearrangements and falls short of the full clone set. An unresolved V gene accounts for under half of the shortfall where checked; the remainder is of unknown origin. The DNA was the basis for D and trimming; V, J and clone size are from that table. Within this sample are 100,000 or so clones, with about 95% of them counted one time only. The top ten constitute about 4.5% of the sample.

Results and caveats for the whole study, not just this receptor: The amount of clinical and demographic metadata varied by source and participant and was provided uncurated.

Sample: peripheral blood. The chain is made from TRBV10-3 and TRBJ2-3, with 10 bases matching TRBD2. The sequence was collected from a human donor with active COVID-19. The donor label of this sample is uncertain. The CDR3 protein is CAISRQGRASGRETDTQYF. Here is the DNA: TGTGCCATCAGCAGACAGGGGCGGGCTAGCGGGAGAGAAACAGATACGCAGTATTTT.